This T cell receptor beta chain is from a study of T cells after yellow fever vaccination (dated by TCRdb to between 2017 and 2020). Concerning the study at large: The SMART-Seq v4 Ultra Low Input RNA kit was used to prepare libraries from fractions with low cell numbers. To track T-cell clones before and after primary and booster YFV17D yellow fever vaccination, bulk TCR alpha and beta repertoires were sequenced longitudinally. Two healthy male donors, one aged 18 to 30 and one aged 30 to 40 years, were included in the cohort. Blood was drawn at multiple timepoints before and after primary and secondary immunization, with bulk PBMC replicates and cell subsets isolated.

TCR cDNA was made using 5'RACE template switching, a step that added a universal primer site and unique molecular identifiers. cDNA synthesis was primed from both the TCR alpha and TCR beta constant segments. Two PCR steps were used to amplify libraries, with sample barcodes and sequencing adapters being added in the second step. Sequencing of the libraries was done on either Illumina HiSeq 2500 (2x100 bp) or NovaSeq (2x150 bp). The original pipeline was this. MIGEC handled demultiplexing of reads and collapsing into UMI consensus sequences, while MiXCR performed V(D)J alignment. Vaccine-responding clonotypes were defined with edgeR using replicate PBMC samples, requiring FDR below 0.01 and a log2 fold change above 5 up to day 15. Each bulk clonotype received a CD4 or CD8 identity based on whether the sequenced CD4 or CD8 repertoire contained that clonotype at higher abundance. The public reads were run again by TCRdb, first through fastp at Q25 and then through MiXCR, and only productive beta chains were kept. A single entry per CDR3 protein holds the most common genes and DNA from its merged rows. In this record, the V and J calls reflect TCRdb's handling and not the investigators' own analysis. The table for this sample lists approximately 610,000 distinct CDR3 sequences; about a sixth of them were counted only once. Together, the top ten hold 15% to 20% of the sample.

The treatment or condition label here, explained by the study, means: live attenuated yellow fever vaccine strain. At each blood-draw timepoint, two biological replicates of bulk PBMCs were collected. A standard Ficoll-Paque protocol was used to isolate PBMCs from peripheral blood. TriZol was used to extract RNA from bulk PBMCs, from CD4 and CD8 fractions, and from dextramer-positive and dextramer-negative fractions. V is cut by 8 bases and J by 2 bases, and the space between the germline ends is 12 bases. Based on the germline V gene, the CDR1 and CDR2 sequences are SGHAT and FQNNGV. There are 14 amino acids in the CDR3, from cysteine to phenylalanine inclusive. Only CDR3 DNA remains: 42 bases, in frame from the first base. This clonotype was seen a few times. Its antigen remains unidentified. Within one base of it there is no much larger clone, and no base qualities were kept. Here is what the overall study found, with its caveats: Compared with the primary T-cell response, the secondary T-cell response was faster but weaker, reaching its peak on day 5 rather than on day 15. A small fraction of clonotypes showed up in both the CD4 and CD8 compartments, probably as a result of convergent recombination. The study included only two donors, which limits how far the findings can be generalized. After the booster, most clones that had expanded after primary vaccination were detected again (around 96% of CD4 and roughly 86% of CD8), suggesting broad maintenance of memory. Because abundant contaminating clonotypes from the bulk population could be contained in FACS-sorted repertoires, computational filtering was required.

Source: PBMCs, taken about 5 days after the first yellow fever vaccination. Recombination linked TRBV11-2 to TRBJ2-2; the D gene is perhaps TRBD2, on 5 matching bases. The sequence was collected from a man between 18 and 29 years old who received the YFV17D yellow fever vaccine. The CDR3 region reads CASAARANTGELFF. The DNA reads TGTGCCAGCGCCGCGAGGGCCAACACCGGGGAGCTGTTTTTT.